This T cell receptor (beta chain) was captured by sequencing in a study of shared clonotypes between healthy human individuals. Clones were sequenced by immunoSEQ multiplex PCR, and TCRdb holds only the in-frame ones, with some missing. This table holds 2 million to 2.5 million clones, approximately 90% found once. The CDR3 runs to 15 residues. Trimming took 4 bases from V and 3 from J, leaving 15 bases between them. Germline lookup yields CDR1 MDHEN and CDR2 SYDVKM. V is TRBV28 and J is TRBJ2-5; tentative D call: TRBD2 (6 bases). The source is a man aged 18 to 29 in good health. Some clones in this sample may be carry-over from other donors' samples. The sequenced material came from naive CD4+ T cells from PBMCs. Documented subset: CD45RA+ positively selected. CDR3 region: CASSSSREWEETQYF. CDR3 coding DNA: TGTGCCAGCAGTTCCTCCCGGGAGTGGGAAGAGACCCAGTACTTC.